Listed here is a single T cell receptor (beta chain). Antigen: not known. The CDR3 length is 16 residues. V shed 0 bases and J shed 2 bases, with 10 bases lying between them. Germline CDR1 LGHNA, CDR2 YNFKEQ. Produced via immunoSEQ multiplex PCR; TCRdb's table is partial and in-frame only. This table has around 650,000 clones, 90% to 97% appearing once. The sample originates from a study of shared clonotypes between healthy human individuals. Study-level points and caveats: The expectation was that sequencing depth would affect clonotype sharing among donors. When naive CD4 clonotypes were compared across four donors, approximately 5% were shared. Sampling covered nothing but blood. Tissue TCR repertoires likely differ from those found in blood.

The naive CD8 population came from CD45RO-negative cells selected for CCR7, without terminally differentiated effector memory CD45RA+ cells. The material sequenced was naive CD8+ T cells sorted from blood. The chain uses TRBV4-2 and TRBJ2-2, with TRBD2 as a possible D gene (5 bases). The sequence came from a woman aged 30 to 39 in good health. The CDR3 here is CASSQDRTGNTGELFF. The CDR3 coding sequence is TGTGCCAGCAGCCAAGATCGGACTGGAAACACCGGGGAGCTGTTTTTT.